What follows is one T cell receptor (beta chain) and its context. Antigen specificity is unknown. This entry comes from a study of somatic mutations in cytotoxic T cells in rheumatoid arthritis. About the research overall: Peripheral blood samples of around 30 ml EDTA were taken from patients directly after diagnosis and before treatment. Sorted by flow to nearly 100% purity were some V beta antibody-stained T-cell populations, including V beta1+ cells sequenced for TCRB. Study outcomes and limitations: Measured CD8+ T-cell clonality, a value compared between rheumatoid arthritis patients and age-matched healthy controls, did not differ significantly.

The CD4+ and CD8+ fractions came from positive magnetic bead selection and were purity-checked by flow cytometry. This CDR3 spans 16 amino acids. CDR1 is MGHRA, CDR2 YSYEKL, per germline. The V end lost 4 bases, the J end lost 1 base, and 16 bases lay between the germline ends. TCRdb's copy holds only in-frame clones and misses some; the assay was immunoSEQ multiplex PCR. Here the sample spans approximately 21,000 clones, about 77% being singletons. Sequences were obtained from CD8+ T cells sorted from blood. This clonotype was obtained from an adult with rheumatoid arthritis. The J gene is TRBJ1-1, the V gene TRBV4-1; no clear D. CDR3 in amino acids: CASSPNPLPGNTEAFF. The CDR3 DNA reads as TGCGCCAGCAGCCCAAACCCCCTCCCGGGGAACACTGAAGCTTTCTTT.